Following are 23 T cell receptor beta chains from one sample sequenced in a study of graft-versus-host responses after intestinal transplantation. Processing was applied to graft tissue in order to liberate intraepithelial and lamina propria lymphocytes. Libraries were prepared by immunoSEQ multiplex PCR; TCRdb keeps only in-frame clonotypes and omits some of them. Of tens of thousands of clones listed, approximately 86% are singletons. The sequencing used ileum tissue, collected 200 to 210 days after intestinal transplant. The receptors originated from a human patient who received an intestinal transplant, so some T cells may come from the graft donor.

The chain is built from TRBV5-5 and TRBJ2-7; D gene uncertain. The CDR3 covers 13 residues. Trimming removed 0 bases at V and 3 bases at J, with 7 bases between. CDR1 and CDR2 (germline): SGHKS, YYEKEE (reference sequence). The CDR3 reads CASSLEVVYEQYF. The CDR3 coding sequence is TGTGCCAGCAGCTTGGAGGTGGTCTACGAGCAGTACTTC.

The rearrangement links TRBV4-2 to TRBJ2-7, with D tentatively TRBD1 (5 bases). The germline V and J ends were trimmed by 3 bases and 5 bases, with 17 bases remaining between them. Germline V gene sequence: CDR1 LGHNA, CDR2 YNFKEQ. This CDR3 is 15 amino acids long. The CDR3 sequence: CASSHPFYRLHEQYF. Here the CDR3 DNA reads TGTGCCAGCAGCCATCCTTTTTACAGGCTCCACGAGCAGTACTTC.

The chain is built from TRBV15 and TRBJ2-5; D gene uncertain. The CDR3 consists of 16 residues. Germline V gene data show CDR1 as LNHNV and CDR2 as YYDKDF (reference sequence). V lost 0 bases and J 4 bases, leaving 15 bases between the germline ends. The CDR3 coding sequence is TGTGCCACCAGCAGAGATGGTGGGTCCTGGGGAGAGACCCAGTACTTC. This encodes CATSRDGGSWGETQYF.

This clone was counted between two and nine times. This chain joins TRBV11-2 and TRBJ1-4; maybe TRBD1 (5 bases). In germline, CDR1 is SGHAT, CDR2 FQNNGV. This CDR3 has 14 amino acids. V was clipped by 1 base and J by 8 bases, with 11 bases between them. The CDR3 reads CASSLVGAGEKLFF. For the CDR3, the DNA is TGTGCCAGCAGCTTAGTTGGGGCGGGAGAAAAACTGTTTTTT.

CDR3 protein: CASSLGLAGRETQYF. In DNA form, the CDR3 reads TGCGCCAGCAGCTTGGGGCTAGCGGGGAGAGAGACCCAGTACTTC. The chain has TRBV5-1 and TRBJ2-5; 9 nucleotides line up with TRBD2. Germline CDR1 reads SGHRS; CDR2 reads YFSETQ. The V and J ends lost 0 bases and 4 bases, in that order; junction bases with no gene match: 4. The CDR3 sequence is 15 residues long.

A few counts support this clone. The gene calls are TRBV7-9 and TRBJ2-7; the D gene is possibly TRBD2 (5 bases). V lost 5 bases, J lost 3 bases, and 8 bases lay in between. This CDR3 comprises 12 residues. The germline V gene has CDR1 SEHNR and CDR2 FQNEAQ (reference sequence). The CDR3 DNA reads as TGTGCCAGCAGCCGGGATGGCTACGAGCAGTACTTC. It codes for CASSRDGYEQYF.

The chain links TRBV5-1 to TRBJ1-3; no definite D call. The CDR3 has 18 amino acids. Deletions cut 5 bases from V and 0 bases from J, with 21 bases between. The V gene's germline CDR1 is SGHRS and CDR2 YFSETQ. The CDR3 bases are TGCGCCAGCAGTACAATCGTGGAGGAGACAAACTCTGGAAACACCATATATTTT. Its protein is CASSTIVEETNSGNTIYF.

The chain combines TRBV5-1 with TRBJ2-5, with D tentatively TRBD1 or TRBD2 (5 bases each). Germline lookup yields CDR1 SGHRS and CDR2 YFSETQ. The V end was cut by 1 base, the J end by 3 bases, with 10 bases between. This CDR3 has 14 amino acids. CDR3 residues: CASSLSLGEETQYF. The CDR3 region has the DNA TGCGCCAGCAGCTTGAGTTTGGGGGAAGAGACCCAGTACTTC.

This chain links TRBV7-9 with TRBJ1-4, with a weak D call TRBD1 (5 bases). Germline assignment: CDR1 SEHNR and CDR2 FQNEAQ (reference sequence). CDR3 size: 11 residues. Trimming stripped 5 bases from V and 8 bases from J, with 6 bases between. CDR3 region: CASSRGEKLFF. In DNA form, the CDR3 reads TGTGCCAGCAGCCGGGGGGAAAAACTGTTTTTT.

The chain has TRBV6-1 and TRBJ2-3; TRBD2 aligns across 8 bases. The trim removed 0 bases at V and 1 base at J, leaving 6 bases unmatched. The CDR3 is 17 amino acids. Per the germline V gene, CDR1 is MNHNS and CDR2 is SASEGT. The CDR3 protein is CASSEAGLAGGTDTQYF. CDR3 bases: TGTGCCAGCAGTGAAGCGGGCCTAGCGGGTGGCACAGATACGCAGTATTTT.

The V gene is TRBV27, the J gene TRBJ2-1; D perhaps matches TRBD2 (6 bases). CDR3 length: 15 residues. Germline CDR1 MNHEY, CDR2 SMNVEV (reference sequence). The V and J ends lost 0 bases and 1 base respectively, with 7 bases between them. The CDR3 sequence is CASSLSRGSYNEQFF. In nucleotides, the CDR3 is TGTGCCAGCAGTTTATCCCGGGGGTCCTACAATGAGCAGTTCTTC.

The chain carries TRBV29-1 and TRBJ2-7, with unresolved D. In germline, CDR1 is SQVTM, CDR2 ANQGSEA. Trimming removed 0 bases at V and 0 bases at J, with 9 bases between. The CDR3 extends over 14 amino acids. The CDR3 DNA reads TGCAGCGTTGAAGATCCGCGCCTCTCCTACGAGCAGTACTTC. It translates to CSVEDPRLSYEQYF.

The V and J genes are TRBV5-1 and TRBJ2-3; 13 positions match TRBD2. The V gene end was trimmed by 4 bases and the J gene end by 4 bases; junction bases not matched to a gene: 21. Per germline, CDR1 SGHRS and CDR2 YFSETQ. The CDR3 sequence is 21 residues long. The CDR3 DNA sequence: TGCGCCAGCAGCCAACCCCGCCCGGGACTAGCGGGGACCCATCGGGCAGATACGCAGTATTTT. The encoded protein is CASSQPRPGLAGTHRADTQYF. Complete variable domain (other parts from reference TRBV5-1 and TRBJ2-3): KAGVTQTPRYLIKTRGQQVTLSCSPISGHRSVSWYQQTPGQGLQFLFEYFSETQRNKGNFPGRFSGRQFSNSRSEMNVSTLELGDSALYLCASSQPRPGLAGTHRADTQYFGPGTRLTVL.

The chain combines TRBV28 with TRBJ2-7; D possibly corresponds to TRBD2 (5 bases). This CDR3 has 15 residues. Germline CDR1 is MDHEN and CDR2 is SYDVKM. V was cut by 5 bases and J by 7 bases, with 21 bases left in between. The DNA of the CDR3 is TGTGCCAGCAGTACGGTCAGACAACGCGGGTCTGAGCAGTACTTC. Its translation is CASSTVRQRGSEQYF.

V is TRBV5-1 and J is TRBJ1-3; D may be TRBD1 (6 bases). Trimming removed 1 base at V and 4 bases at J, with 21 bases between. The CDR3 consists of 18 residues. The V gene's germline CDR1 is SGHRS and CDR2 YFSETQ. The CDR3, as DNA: TGCGCCAGCAGCTTGAGGGTTCGGGGGGGGGCATTGGGAAACACCATATATTTT. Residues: CASSLRVRGGALGNTIYF.

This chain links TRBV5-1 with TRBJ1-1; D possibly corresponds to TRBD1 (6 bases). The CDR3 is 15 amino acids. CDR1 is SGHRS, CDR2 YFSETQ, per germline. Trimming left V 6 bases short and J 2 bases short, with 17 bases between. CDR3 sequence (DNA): TGCGCCAGCACCTTTGCCCAGACAGGTAACACTGAAGCTTTCTTT. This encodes CASTFAQTGNTEAFF.

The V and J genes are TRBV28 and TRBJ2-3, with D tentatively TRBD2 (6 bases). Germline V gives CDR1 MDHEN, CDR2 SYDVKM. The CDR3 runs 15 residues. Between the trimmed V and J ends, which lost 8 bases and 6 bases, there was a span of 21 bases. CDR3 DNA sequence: TGTGCCAGCGGCAAGATCGGGGGTAGCATCGATACGCAGTATTTT. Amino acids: CASGKIGGSIDTQYF.

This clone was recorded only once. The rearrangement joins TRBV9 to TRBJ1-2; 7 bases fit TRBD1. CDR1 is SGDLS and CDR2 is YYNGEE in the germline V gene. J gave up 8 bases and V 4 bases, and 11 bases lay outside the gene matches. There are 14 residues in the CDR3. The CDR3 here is CASSTDRKGRGYTF. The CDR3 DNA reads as TGTGCCAGCAGCACGGACAGGAAAGGAAGAGGCTACACCTTC. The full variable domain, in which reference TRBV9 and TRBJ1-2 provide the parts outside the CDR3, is DSGVTQTPKHLITATGQRVTLRCSPRSGDLSVYWYQQSLDQGLQFLIQYYNGEERAKGNILERFSAQQFPDLHSELNLSSLELGDSALYFCASSTDRKGRGYTFGSGTRLTVV.

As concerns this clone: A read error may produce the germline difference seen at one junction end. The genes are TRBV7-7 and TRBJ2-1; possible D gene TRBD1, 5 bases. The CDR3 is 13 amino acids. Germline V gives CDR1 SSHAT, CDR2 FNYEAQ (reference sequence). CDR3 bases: TGTGCTAGCAGCTTAGACAGTCACAATGAGCAGTTCTTC. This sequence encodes CASSLDSHNEQFF.

This CDR3 is CASSSPTSYEQFF. CDR3 nucleotides: TGTGCCAGCAGCTCCCCCACTAGTTATGAGCAGTTCTTC. This chain links TRBV7-9 with TRBJ2-1; D is possibly TRBD2 (5 bases). The CDR3 runs to 13 residues. V was cut by 4 bases and J by 8 bases, with 12 bases left in between. Germline loops: CDR1 SEHNR, CDR2 FQNEAQ (reference sequence).

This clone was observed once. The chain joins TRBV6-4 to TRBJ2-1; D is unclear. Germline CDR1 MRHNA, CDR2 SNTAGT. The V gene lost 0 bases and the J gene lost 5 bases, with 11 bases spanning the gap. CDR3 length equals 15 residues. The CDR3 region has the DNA TGTGCCAGCAGTGACTCTGCTACGGCTAACAATGAGCAGTTCTTC. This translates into CASSDSATANNEQFF.

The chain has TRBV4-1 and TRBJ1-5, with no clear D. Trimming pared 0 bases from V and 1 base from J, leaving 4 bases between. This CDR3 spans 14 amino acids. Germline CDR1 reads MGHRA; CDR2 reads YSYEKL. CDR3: CASSQETSNQPQHF. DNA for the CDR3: TGCGCCAGCAGCCAAGAAACCAGCAATCAGCCCCAGCATTTT.

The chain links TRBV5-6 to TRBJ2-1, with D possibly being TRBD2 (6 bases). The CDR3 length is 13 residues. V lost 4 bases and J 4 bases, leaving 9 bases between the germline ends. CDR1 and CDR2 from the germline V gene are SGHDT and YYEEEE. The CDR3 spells CASSDGGYNEQFF. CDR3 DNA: TGTGCCAGCAGCGACGGAGGGTACAATGAGCAGTTCTTC.